This TCR beta chain emerged from a study of vaccination effects on CD4 cells after COVID-19. As for the study in general: Ahead of sequencing, the ViraFEST assay grew antigen-specific CD4+ T cells using viral peptide pools.

Around day 10 of culture, CD4+ T cells were separated out. The CDR3 consists of 13 residues. Germline CDR1 is SQVTM and CDR2 is ANQGSEA. V lost 6 bases to trimming and J lost 0 bases, with 12 bases between them. The repertoire was sequenced with immunoSEQ multiplex PCR; TCRdb's copy has only in-frame clones and lacks some. The sample records roughly 31,000 clones, 70% to 80% being singletons. As for this clone: The antigen remains undetermined.

The TCR comes from a human donor who received a COVID-19 vaccine. V is TRBV29-1 and J is TRBJ2-7; D not certain. The sequenced sample was CD4+ T cells from PBMCs cultured without peptide, obtained before COVID-19 vaccination. The CDR3 region has the DNA TGCAGCGTAAGGACGTTGAACTCCTACGAGCAGTACTTC. Translated, it gives CSVRTLNSYEQYF.